This is a list of T cell receptor beta chains from one sample in a study of T cell changes during pregnancy in multiple sclerosis. Measured with immunoSEQ multiplex PCR; TCRdb has only the in-frame clones, and not every one. Found here are 55,000 to 65,000 clones, about nine tenths of them singletons; the top ten hold approximately 1%. The sequenced sample was peripheral blood, obtained in the first trimester of pregnancy. The origin of the receptors is a female donor in good health, enrolled as a control in a pregnancy study. CDR3s leave out the opening cysteine and the closing phenylalanine or tryptophan. The order of the fields is V gene, J gene, D gene, CDR3 protein. D genes are given only for firm matches.

V gene: TRBV7-9
J gene: TRBJ1-1
D gene: -
CDR3 protein: ASSLRDKTEAF

V gene: TRBV19
J gene: TRBJ1-2
D gene: TRBD1
CDR3 protein: ASSPLDRVNPYGYT

V gene: TRBV9
J gene: TRBJ2-7
D gene: -
CDR3 protein: ASSVADEQY

V gene: TRBV11-2
J gene: TRBJ2-1
D gene: -
CDR3 protein: ASSLGGSFSAYNDQF

V gene: TRBV7-2
J gene: TRBJ1-1
D gene: -
CDR3 protein: ASSSQARAGGTEAF

V gene: TRBV7-9
J gene: TRBJ2-1
D gene: -
CDR3 protein: ALEGNSYNEQF

V gene: TRBV30
J gene: TRBJ2-5
D gene: TRBD2
CDR3 protein: AWGGSGGLQY

V gene: TRBV11-2
J gene: TRBJ1-4
D gene: -
CDR3 protein: ASSLDRVRRNEKLF

V gene: TRBV29-1
J gene: TRBJ1-4
D gene: TRBD1
CDR3 protein: SAGDRRNEKLF

V gene: TRBV27
J gene: TRBJ2-7
D gene: TRBD1
CDR3 protein: ASKTGPYEQY

V gene: TRBV4-3
J gene: TRBJ1-6
D gene: -
CDR3 protein: ASSQRQNSPLH

V gene: TRBV5-1
J gene: TRBJ1-2
D gene: -
CDR3 protein: ASSLDSYGYT

V gene: TRBV28
J gene: TRBJ1-1
D gene: -
CDR3 protein: ASRSQGGNTEAF

V gene: TRBV11-2
J gene: TRBJ1-1
D gene: -
CDR3 protein: ASRRAEAF

V gene: TRBV9
J gene: TRBJ2-3
D gene: TRBD2
CDR3 protein: ASSVVTSGSTDTQY

V gene: TRBV4-3
J gene: TRBJ1-2
D gene: TRBD1
CDR3 protein: ASSHGDRARPLLLFYGYT

V gene: TRBV18
J gene: TRBJ2-7
D gene: -
CDR3 protein: ASSPDSVVSYEQY

V gene: TRBV5-6
J gene: TRBJ1-1
D gene: TRBD1
CDR3 protein: ASSFYRGSNTEAF

V gene: TRBV5-1
J gene: TRBJ2-1
D gene: TRBD2
CDR3 protein: ASSSGTSGGSYNEQF

V gene: TRBV4-3
J gene: TRBJ2-7
D gene: TRBD2
CDR3 protein: ASSQGVGAGGEHEQY

V gene: TRBV30
J gene: TRBJ2-1
D gene: TRBD1
CDR3 protein: AWARDSGHEQF

V gene: TRBV13
J gene: TRBJ2-3
D gene: TRBD2
CDR3 protein: ASSPSGPSTDTQY

V gene: TRBV5-6
J gene: TRBJ2-7
D gene: TRBD2
CDR3 protein: ASTPLGASGHPYEQY

V gene: TRBV11-2
J gene: TRBJ1-1
D gene: -
CDR3 protein: ASSLVPRRAVVTEAF

V gene: TRBV29-1
J gene: TRBJ1-1
D gene: -
CDR3 protein: SVGSSAGWNTEAF

V gene: TRBV5-1
J gene: TRBJ1-5
D gene: -
CDR3 protein: ASSNQAGQPQH

V gene: TRBV27
J gene: TRBJ1-4
D gene: TRBD1
CDR3 protein: ASRLTGVNEKLF

V gene: TRBV11-2
J gene: TRBJ1-1
D gene: -
CDR3 protein: ASSLTRAPGPNTEAF

V gene: TRBV7-9
J gene: TRBJ2-3
D gene: -
CDR3 protein: ASSAGTTDTQY

V gene: TRBV19
J gene: TRBJ2-7
D gene: -
CDR3 protein: ASSIVRIASGGTYEQY

V gene: TRBV5-1
J gene: TRBJ2-3
D gene: TRBD2
CDR3 protein: ASGQSWTSGQSTDTQY

V gene: TRBV29-1
J gene: TRBJ2-3
D gene: TRBD1
CDR3 protein: SVEDRDRGEQDTQY

V gene: TRBV19
J gene: TRBJ1-4
D gene: TRBD1
CDR3 protein: ASSTDRGNEKLF

V gene: TRBV19
J gene: TRBJ2-3
D gene: TRBD2
CDR3 protein: ASSIGTSGGPSTDTQY

V gene: TRBV4-1
J gene: TRBJ2-1
D gene: TRBD2
CDR3 protein: ASLPIAGVSYNEQF

V gene: TRBV12-5
J gene: TRBJ2-3
D gene: -
CDR3 protein: ASKQGNTDTQY

V gene: TRBV29-1
J gene: TRBJ2-2
D gene: TRBD2
CDR3 protein: SAGGLSANTGELF

V gene: TRBV4-3
J gene: TRBJ1-4
D gene: -
CDR3 protein: ASSQDPATNEKLF

V gene: TRBV11-2
J gene: TRBJ1-5
D gene: TRBD1
CDR3 protein: ASSLGTGINQPQH

V gene: TRBV27
J gene: TRBJ1-1
D gene: -
CDR3 protein: ASSSRRDTEAF

V gene: TRBV6-1
J gene: TRBJ1-2
D gene: -
CDR3 protein: ASSERQVYGYT

V gene: TRBV5-1
J gene: TRBJ2-2
D gene: TRBD2
CDR3 protein: ASSWGLDYTGELF

V gene: TRBV4-1
J gene: TRBJ2-5
D gene: -
CDR3 protein: ASSRPRQVGETQY

V gene: TRBV5-5
J gene: TRBJ1-1
D gene: -
CDR3 protein: ASSLERDTEAF

V gene: TRBV9
J gene: TRBJ2-1
D gene: TRBD2
CDR3 protein: ASSVRGLAGEQF

V gene: TRBV7-2
J gene: TRBJ2-7
D gene: -
CDR3 protein: ASSVTYEQY